The 10 T cell receptor beta chains below were found in one sample sequenced in a study of T-cell memory formation after mild COVID-19. TCRdb redid the calling of the 5' RACE reads with MiXCR, one entry per CDR3 protein. Counted here are 130,000 to 150,000 distinct CDR3 sequences, about 6% occurring once; the ten biggest clones make up about 1.9%. Sequenced: PBMCs or a T cell subset sorted from them (not recorded which). The receptors derive from an adult woman who had mild COVID-19 (a few samples of this study predate the infection). Cell type and time point are not known.

This clonotype was recorded many times. The chain uses TRBV20-1 and TRBJ2-7; D may be TRBD1 (6 bases). V gave up 6 bases and J gave up 4 bases, with 13 bases separating them. The germline gives CDR1 DFQATT, CDR2 SNEGSKA (reference sequence). The CDR3 totals 12 residues. The CDR3 DNA sequence: TGCAGTGCAGGACAGCTCATTTACGAGCAGTACTTC. Its protein is CSAGQLIYEQYF.

This clonotype occurred a few times. The J gene is TRBJ1-2, the V gene TRBV15; TRBD1 is a possible D gene (5 bases). The CDR3 runs 14 residues. Germline CDR1 is LNHNV and CDR2 is YYDKDF (reference sequence). V lost 0 bases to trimming and J lost 1 base, with 6 bases between them. CDR3 protein: CATSRDQGNYGYTF. CDR3 nucleotide sequence: TGTGCCACCAGCAGAGATCAGGGTAACTATGGCTACACCTTC.

J is TRBJ2-5 and V is TRBV2, with D perhaps TRBD2 (7 bases). CDR3 length: 13 residues. CDR1 and CDR2 (germline): SNHLY, FYNNEI. V gave up 7 bases and J gave up 5 bases, with 14 bases separating them. The CDR3, as DNA: TGTGCCAGCAAAACAGGGCGGGGGGAGACCCAGTACTTC. It translates to CASKTGRGETQYF.

This clonotype was seen at least ten times. The CDR3 sequence is CASSQERGQPQHF. DNA of the CDR3: TGCGCCAGCAGCCAAGAAAGGGGTCAGCCCCAGCATTTT. The chain couples TRBV4-3 to TRBJ1-5; the D gene is possibly TRBD1 (5 bases). Trimming took off 0 bases at V and 6 bases at J, with 6 bases between the two ends. Germline V CDR1 and CDR2: LGHNA, YSLEER. The CDR3 has 13 residues.

Many counts were recorded for this clonotype. This chain joins TRBV27 and TRBJ2-7, with 7 bases matching TRBD1. Looked up from germline, CDR1 is MNHEY and CDR2 is SMNVEV (reference sequence). The J segment lost 6 bases and the V segment lost 4 bases, leaving 9 bases of the junction unmatched. The CDR3 loop spans 14 amino acids. CDR3 region: CASSSRTGVLEQYF. The CDR3 bases are TGTGCCAGCAGTTCCAGGACAGGAGTCCTCGAGCAGTACTTC.

This chain joins TRBV7-8 and TRBJ2-7, with 10 bases aligning to TRBD1. Germline trimming cut 5 bases from V and 2 bases from J; bases unmatched to any gene: 3. The CDR3 is 14 amino acids. Germline values: CDR1 SGHVS, CDR2 FQNEAQ. Here the CDR3 DNA reads TGTGCCAGCAGCCGGACAGGGGGTACCTACGAGCAGTACTTC. Protein: CASSRTGGTYEQYF.

There are many counts of this clonotype. The chain combines TRBV5-1 with TRBJ2-5; 7 positions agree with TRBD1. This CDR3 region has 16 residues. Unmatched junction bases numbered 10, after V lost 1 base and J lost 4 bases. Germline V CDR1 and CDR2: SGHRS, YFSETQ. DNA of the CDR3: TGCGCCAGCAGCTTGAGAAGACAGGGTGGAATAGAGACCCAGTACTTC. Amino acids: CASSLRRQGGIETQYF.

The table lists this clonotype with a few counts. The chain combines TRBV20-1 with TRBJ2-7; tentative D call: TRBD1 (6 bases). The CDR3 runs to 13 residues. CDR1 and CDR2 from the germline V gene are DFQATT and SNEGSKA (reference sequence). V lost 5 bases and J lost 3, with 14 bases in between. The CDR3 here is CSAPTAGDYEQYF. DNA of the CDR3: TGCAGTGCTCCAACGGCAGGGGACTACGAGCAGTACTTC.

The sample holds a few counts of this clonotype. This sequence joins TRBV27 and TRBJ2-5, with D possibly being TRBD1 (6 bases). Trimming took off 3 bases at V and 1 base at J, with 9 bases between the two ends. CDR1 MNHEY and CDR2 SMNVEV come from the germline V gene (reference sequence). The CDR3 length is 14 residues. The CDR3 region has the DNA TGTGCCAGCAGTTTCGACAGGTTCCAAGAGACCCAGTACTTC. This gives the protein CASSFDRFQETQYF.

This clonotype was observed at least ten times. The CDR3 bases are TGTGCCAGCAGTTTCGCGGGAGGGTACCAAGAGACCCAGTACTTC. This sequence encodes CASSFAGGYQETQYF. V usage is TRBV12-3 or TRBV12-4 and J usage is TRBJ2-5; 9 bases are shared with TRBD2. V lost 3 bases and J lost 0; bases outside the gene matches: 2. The CDR3 is 15 residues long.